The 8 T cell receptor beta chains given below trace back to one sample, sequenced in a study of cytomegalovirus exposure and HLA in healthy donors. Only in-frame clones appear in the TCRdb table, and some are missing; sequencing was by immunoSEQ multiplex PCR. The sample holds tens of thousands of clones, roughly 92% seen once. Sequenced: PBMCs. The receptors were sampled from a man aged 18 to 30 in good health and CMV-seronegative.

The CDR3 spells CSVGDRENQPQHF. DNA for the CDR3: TGCAGCGTTGGCGACAGGGAGAATCAGCCCCAGCATTTT. The chain joins TRBV29-1 to TRBJ1-5; 7 nucleotides agree with TRBD1. Germline lookup yields CDR1 SQVTM and CDR2 ANQGSEA. This CDR3 comprises 13 residues. The J segment lost 4 bases and the V segment lost 4 bases, leaving 4 bases of the junction unmatched.

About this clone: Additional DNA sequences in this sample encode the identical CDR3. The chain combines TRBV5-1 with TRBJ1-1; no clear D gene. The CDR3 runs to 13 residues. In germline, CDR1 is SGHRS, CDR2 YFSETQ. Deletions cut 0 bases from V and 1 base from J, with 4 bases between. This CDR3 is CASSLAGNTEAFF. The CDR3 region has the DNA TGCGCCAGCAGCTTGGCAGGGAACACTGAAGCTTTCTTT.

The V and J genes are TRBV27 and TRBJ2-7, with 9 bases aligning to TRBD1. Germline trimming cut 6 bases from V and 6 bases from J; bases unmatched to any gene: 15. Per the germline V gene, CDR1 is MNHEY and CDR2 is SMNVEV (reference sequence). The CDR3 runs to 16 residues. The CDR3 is CASSRLDRGPVSEQYF. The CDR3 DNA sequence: TGTGCCAGCAGCCGGCTGGACAGGGGACCGGTTAGCGAGCAGTACTTC.

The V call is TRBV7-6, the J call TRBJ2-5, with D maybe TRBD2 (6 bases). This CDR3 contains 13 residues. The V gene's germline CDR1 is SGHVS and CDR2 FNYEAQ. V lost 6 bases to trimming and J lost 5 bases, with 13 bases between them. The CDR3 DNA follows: TGTGCCAGCAGTTCTGGAGGGGTGGAGACCCAGTACTTC. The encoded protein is CASSSGGVETQYF.

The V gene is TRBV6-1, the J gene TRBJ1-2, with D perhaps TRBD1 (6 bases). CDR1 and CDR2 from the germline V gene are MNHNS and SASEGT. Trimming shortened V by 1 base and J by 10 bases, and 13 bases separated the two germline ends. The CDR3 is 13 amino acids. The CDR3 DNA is TGTGCCAGCAGTGAAGGACAGGAATGGTACTACACCTTC. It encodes CASSEGQEWYYTF.

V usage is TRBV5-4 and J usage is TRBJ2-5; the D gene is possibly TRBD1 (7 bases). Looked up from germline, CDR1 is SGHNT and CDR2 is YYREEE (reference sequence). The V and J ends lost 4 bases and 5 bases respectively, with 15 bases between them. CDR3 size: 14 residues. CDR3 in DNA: TGTGCCAGCAGCGGTTCAGGGGGAGGCGAGACCCAGTACTTC. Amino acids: CASSGSGGGETQYF.

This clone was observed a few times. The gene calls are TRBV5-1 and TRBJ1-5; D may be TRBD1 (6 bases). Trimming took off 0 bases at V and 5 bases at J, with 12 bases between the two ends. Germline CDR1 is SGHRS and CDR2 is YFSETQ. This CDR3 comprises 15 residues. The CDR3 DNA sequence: TGCGCCAGCAGCTTGGGGGTAGGGGGGGATCAGCCCCAGCATTTT. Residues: CASSLGVGGDQPQHF.

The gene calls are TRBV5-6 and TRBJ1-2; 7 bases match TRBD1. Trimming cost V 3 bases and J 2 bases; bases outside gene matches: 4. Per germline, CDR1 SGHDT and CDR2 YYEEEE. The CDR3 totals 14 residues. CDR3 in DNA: TGTGCCAGCAGCTGGGGGACAGAGAACTATGGCTACACCTTC. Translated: CASSWGTENYGYTF.